This T cell receptor (beta chain) was observed in a study of shared clonotypes between healthy human individuals. Study observations and caveats: Across a handful of donors, naive CD4 shared roughly 5.1%, naive CD8 around 3.8%, memory CD4 less than 2.5%, memory CD8 around 0.42%. Relative to memory subsets, naive subsets generally showed larger estimated richness.

Trimming left V 0 bases short and J 2 bases short, with 11 bases between. The germline V gene encodes CDR1 SGHRS and CDR2 YFSETQ. This CDR3 region has 15 residues. As concerns this clone: Its antigen is undetermined.

Each replicate PCR on the sorted subsets used 150 to 200 ng DNA (about 30,000 T cell genomes). TCRdb's table, derived via immunoSEQ multiplex PCR, lists solely in-frame clones and lacks some. The profile covers millions of clones, with 85% to 95% appearing a single time and 0.1% to 0.15% taken by the ten largest. Sequencing was performed on naive CD4+ T cells sorted from blood. Subset in this sample: CD45RA+ positively selected. The rearrangement links TRBV5-1 to TRBJ1-2; D gene uncertain. The TCR comes from a man aged 18-30 years in good health. The CDR3: CASSLGATANYGYTF. CDR3 bases: TGCGCCAGCAGCTTGGGCGCCACCGCCAACTATGGCTACACCTTC. The full variable domain, its missing parts supplied by reference TRBV5-1 and TRBJ1-2, is KAGVTQTPRYLIKTRGQQVTLSCSPISGHRSVSWYQQTPGQGLQFLFEYFSETQRNKGNFPGRFSGRQFSNSRSEMNVSTLELGDSALYLCASSLGATANYGYTFGSGTRLTVV.